One sample yielded the 14 T cell receptor beta chains listed below, sequenced in a study of T cell clonotyping in hematopoietic cell transplantation. This table comes from immunoSEQ multiplex PCR, and its TCRdb copy is limited to in-frame clones, with some not included. This repertoire shows about 17,000 clones, around 90% found once; its top ten account for roughly 5.4%. Sequencing was performed on peripheral blood mononuclear cells. These receptors all stem from a man aged 40-55 years in good health. Some clones in this sample may be carry-over from other donors' samples.

The chain is built from TRBV6-1 and TRBJ1-5; D unclear. Trimming shortened V by 4 bases and J by 2 bases, and 9 bases separated the two germline ends. Germline V gene data show CDR1 as MNHNS and CDR2 as SASEGT. The CDR3 totals 14 residues. CDR3 bases: TGTGCCAGCAGTGTTCAATCGGGCAATCAGCCCCAGCATTTT. It encodes CASSVQSGNQPQHF.

The V and J genes are TRBV14 and TRBJ2-3; 9 bases are shared with TRBD2. Germline V lookup: CDR1 SGHDN, CDR2 FVKESK. This CDR3 has 17 amino acids. Trimming took 3 bases from V and 6 from J; bases not matched to a gene: 13. This CDR3 is CASSHRPASGDGDTQYF. DNA for the CDR3: TGTGCCAGCAGCCATAGACCGGCTAGCGGGGACGGGGATACGCAGTATTTT. The entire variable domain, with the rest obtained from reference TRBV14 and TRBJ2-3, is as follows: EAGVTQFPSHSVIEKGQTVTLRCDPISGHDNLYWYRRVMGKEIKFLLHFVKESKQDESGMPNNRFLAERTGGTYSTLKVQPAELEDSGVYFCASSHRPASGDGDTQYFGPGTRLTVL.

V and J are TRBV14 and TRBJ2-7; D is uncertain. The CDR3 extends over 13 amino acids. The germline V gene has CDR1 SGHDN and CDR2 FVKESK. V gave up 2 bases and J gave up 2 bases, with 7 bases separating them. CDR3 protein: CASSQFKPYEQYF. CDR3 in DNA: TGTGCCAGCAGCCAATTTAAACCCTACGAGCAGTACTTC.

The rearrangement joins TRBV5-7 to TRBJ1-4, with D possibly matching TRBD1 (5 bases). TRBV5-7 is annotated as an ORF whose role is uncertain. Between the trimmed V and J ends, which lost 4 bases and 4 bases, there was a span of 11 bases. The CDR3 totals 14 residues. The CDR3 nucleotides read TGTGCCAGCAGCGTGACAGTCCATAATGAAAAACTGTTTTTT. Translation: CASSVTVHNEKLFF.

The V and J genes are TRBV6-5 and TRBJ2-5; weak D call: TRBD2 (5 bases). Germline CDR1 is MNHEY and CDR2 is SVGAGI. The CDR3 covers 13 residues. The germline V and J ends were trimmed by 8 bases and 3 bases, with 13 bases remaining between them. CDR3 region: CASSGEGKETQYF. The CDR3 bases are TGTGCCAGCTCTGGAGAGGGAAAAGAGACCCAGTACTTC.

This clone has only a few counts. The J gene is TRBJ2-3, the V gene TRBV4-1; 10 nucleotides align to TRBD2. Trimming took 3 bases from V and 3 from J; bases not matched to a gene: 6. Germline CDR1 and CDR2: MGHRA and YSYEKL. The CDR3 spans 16 residues. The CDR3 coding sequence is TGCGCCAGCAGCCACCAGCGGGGGGGCCAAACAGATACGCAGTATTTT. This gives the protein CASSHQRGGQTDTQYF.

V and J are TRBV14 and TRBJ1-5; D is unclear. The V end was cut by 1 base, the J end by 6 bases, with 10 bases between. This CDR3 has 14 amino acids. The germline gives CDR1 SGHDN, CDR2 FVKESK. The CDR3 protein is CASSQGRGRQPQHF. As DNA, the CDR3 is TGTGCCAGCAGCCAAGGCCGCGGTCGTCAGCCCCAGCATTTT.

The rearrangement uses TRBV19 and TRBJ1-2; perhaps TRBD1 as D (5 bases). Germline lookup yields CDR1 LNHDA and CDR2 SQIVND (reference sequence). Trimming shortened V by 3 bases and J by 8 bases, and 16 bases separated the two germline ends. The CDR3 covers 14 residues. DNA of the CDR3: TGTGCCAGTAGTATCGCTCATGGGGCGCGGGGCTACACCTTC. Protein product: CASSIAHGARGYTF. Filled out from reference TRBV19 and TRBJ1-2, the complete variable domain reads DGGITQSPKYLFRKEGQNVTLSCEQNLNHDAMYWYRQDPGQGLRLIYYSQIVNDFQKGDIAEGYSVSREKKESFPLTVTSAQKNPTAFYLCASSIAHGARGYTFGSGTRLTVV.

The chain recombines TRBV14 with TRBJ1-5, with D unresolved. This CDR3 spans 14 amino acids. Per the germline V gene, CDR1 is SGHDN and CDR2 is FVKESK. V lost 1 base, J lost 4 bases, and 8 bases lay in between. CDR3 sequence: CASSQGGLNQPQHF. The CDR3 DNA reads TGTGCCAGCAGCCAAGGTGGTCTGAATCAGCCCCAGCATTTT.

The chain combines TRBV5-4 with TRBJ2-3; weak D call: TRBD1 (5 bases). Trimming cost V 4 bases and J 3 bases, with 24 bases left between them. Germline assignment: CDR1 SGHNT and CDR2 YYREEE (reference sequence). There are 18 residues in the CDR3. The CDR3 sequence: CASSLRAGPSGWTDTQYF. CDR3 in DNA: TGTGCCAGCAGCCTTAGGGCAGGGCCCTCGGGTTGGACAGATACGCAGTATTTT.

The chain recombines TRBV19 with TRBJ1-1; TRBD1 is a possible D gene (5 bases). The V gene lost 8 bases and the J gene lost 4 bases, with 20 bases spanning the gap. This CDR3 is 15 amino acids long. In germline, CDR1 is LNHDA, CDR2 SQIVND (reference sequence). CDR3 region: CASHQYRKGLTEAFF. CDR3 in DNA: TGTGCCAGTCACCAATATAGAAAGGGGCTCACTGAAGCTTTCTTT.

This clone showed up just once. The V and J genes are TRBV29-1 and TRBJ1-1; D may be TRBD1 (6 bases). Germline CDR1 SQVTM, CDR2 ANQGSEA. The CDR3 is 15 residues long. V shed 7 bases and J shed 4 bases, with 22 bases lying between them. The CDR3 DNA reads as TGCAGCGCCTCATCTTCGACAGGATATGTCACTGAAGCTTTCTTT. As protein: CSASSSTGYVTEAFF.

The chain uses TRBV4-2 and TRBJ1-2, with a weak D call TRBD1 (6 bases). The ends were cut back, 4 bases at V and 3 bases at J, with 15 bases in the middle. In germline, CDR1 is LGHNA, CDR2 YNFKEQ. CDR3 length equals 15 residues. The CDR3 sequence: CASSPSTGLDYGYTF. CDR3 nucleotide sequence: TGTGCCAGCAGCCCCTCAACAGGGCTCGACTATGGCTACACCTTC.

The chain couples TRBV7-9 to TRBJ1-5; 7 positions agree with TRBD1. The germline V gene encodes CDR1 SEHNR and CDR2 FQNEAQ (reference sequence). Germline trimming cut 3 bases from V and 0 bases from J; bases unmatched to any gene: 11. The CDR3 spans 18 residues. CDR3 region: CASSFEQGWGISNQPQHF. CDR3 in DNA: TGTGCCAGCAGCTTCGAACAGGGGTGGGGAATTAGCAATCAGCCCCAGCATTTT.